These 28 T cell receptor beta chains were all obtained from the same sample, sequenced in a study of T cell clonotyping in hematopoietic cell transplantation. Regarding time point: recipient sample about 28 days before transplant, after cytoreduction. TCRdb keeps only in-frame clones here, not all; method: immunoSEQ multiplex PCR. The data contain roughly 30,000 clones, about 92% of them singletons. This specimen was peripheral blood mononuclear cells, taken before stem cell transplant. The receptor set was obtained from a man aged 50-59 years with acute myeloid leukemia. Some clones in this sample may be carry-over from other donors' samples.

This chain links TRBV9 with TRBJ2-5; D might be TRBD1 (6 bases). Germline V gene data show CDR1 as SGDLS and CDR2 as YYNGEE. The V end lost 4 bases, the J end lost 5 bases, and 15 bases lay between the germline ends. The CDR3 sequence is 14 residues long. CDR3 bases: TGTGCCAGCAGCCCCCAGGGGCGGAGGGAGACCCAGTACTTC. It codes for CASSPQGRRETQYF.

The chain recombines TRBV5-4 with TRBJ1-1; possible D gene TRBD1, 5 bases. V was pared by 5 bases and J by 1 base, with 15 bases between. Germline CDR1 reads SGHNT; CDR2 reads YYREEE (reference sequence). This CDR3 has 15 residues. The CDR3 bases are TGTGCCAGCAGTCCTCCAGGACACCCGAACACTGAAGCTTTCTTT. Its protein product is CASSPPGHPNTEAFF.

Written as DNA, the CDR3 is TGTGCCTGGAGTCTAGTCGGGGAGCTGTTTTTT. It is translated as CAWSLVGELFF. The chain links TRBV30 to TRBJ2-2; D gene unclear. The CDR3 runs to 11 residues. Trimming shortened V by 2 bases and J by 7 bases, and 5 bases separated the two germline ends. Germline V gene lookup returns CDR1 GTSNPN and CDR2 SVGIG (reference sequence).

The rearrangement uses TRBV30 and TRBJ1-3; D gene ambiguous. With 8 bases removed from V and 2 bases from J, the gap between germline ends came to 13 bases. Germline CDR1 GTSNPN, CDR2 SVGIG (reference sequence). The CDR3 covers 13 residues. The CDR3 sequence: CALSVGTGNTIYF. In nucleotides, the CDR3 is TGTGCCCTTTCGGTAGGGACTGGAAACACCATATATTTT.

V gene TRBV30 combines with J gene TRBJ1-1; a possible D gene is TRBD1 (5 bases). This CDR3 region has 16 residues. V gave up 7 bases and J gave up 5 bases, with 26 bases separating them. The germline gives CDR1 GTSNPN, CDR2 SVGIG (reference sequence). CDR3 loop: CALLGLSLARDTEAFF. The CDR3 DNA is TGTGCCTTACTTGGGCTATCCCTGGCCAGGGATACTGAAGCTTTCTTT.

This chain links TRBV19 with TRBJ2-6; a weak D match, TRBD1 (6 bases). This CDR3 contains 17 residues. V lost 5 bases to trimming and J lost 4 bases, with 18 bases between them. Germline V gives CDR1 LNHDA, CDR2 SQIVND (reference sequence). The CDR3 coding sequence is TGTGCCAGTAGTCTACAGGGTTGGGTGGCGGGGGCCAACGTCCTGACTTTC. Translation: CASSLQGWVAGANVLTF.

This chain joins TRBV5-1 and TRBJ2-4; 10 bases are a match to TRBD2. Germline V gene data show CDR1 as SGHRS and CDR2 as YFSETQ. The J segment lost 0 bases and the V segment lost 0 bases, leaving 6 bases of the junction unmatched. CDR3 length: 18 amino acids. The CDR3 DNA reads TGCGCCAGCAGCTTGGGGGTCGGACTAGCGGCAGCCAAAAACATTCAGTACTTC. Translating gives CASSLGVGLAAAKNIQYF.

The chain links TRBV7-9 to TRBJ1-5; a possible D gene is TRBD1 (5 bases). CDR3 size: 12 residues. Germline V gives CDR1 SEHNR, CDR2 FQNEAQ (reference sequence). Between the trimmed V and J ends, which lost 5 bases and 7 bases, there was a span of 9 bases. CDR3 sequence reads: CASSEQEQPQHF. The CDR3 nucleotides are TGTGCCAGCAGCGAACAGGAACAGCCCCAGCATTTT.

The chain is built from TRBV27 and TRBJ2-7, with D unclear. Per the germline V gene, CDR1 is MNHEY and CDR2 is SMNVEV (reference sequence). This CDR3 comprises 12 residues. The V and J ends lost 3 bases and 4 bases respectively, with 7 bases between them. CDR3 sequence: CASSLDGYEQYF. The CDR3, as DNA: TGTGCCAGCAGTTTGGACGGTTACGAGCAGTACTTC.

The CDR3 sequence: CASSASPWADRTDTQYF. For the CDR3, the DNA is TGTGCCAGCAGCGCATCGCCCTGGGCAGATCGCACAGATACGCAGTATTTT. The V call is TRBV11-2, the J call TRBJ2-3; D not resolved. This CDR3 is built from 17 residues. Germline V lookup: CDR1 SGHAT, CDR2 FQNNGV. The germline V and J ends were trimmed by 5 bases and 1 base, with 19 bases remaining between them.

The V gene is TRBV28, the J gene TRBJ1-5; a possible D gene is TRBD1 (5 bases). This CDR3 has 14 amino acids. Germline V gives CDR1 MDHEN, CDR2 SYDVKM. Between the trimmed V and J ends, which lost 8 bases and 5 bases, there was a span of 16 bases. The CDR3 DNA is TGTGCCAGCGGATCAGGGAAGAGGGATCAGCCCCAGCATTTT. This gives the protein CASGSGKRDQPQHF. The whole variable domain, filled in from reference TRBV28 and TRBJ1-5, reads DVKVTQSSRYLVKRTGEKVFLECVQDMDHENMFWYRQDPGLGLRLIYFSYDVKMKEKGDIPEGYSVSREKKERFSLILESASTNQTSMYLCASGSGKRDQPQHFGDGTRLSIL.

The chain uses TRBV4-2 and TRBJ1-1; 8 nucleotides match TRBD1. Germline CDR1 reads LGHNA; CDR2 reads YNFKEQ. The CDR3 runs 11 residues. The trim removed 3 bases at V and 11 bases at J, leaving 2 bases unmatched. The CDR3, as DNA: TGTGCCAGCAGCCACAGGGGGCTTGCTTTCTTT. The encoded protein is CASSHRGLAFF.

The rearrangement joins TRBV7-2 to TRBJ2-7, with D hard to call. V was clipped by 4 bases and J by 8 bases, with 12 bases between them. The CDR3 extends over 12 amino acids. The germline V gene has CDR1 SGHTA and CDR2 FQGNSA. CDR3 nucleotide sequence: TGTGCCAGCAGCTCCCTCTCCTGGAAGCAGTACTTC. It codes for CASSSLSWKQYF.

CDR3 nucleotide sequence: TGTGCCAGCAGCTTAAGACAAGGACAGGGGGTTTCCAAGTACTTC. Residues: CASSLRQGQGVSKYF. The V and J genes are TRBV11-2 and TRBJ2-7, with TRBD1 matching 10 bases. From germline, CDR1 is SGHAT and CDR2 FQNNGV. CDR3 length: 15 amino acids. V dropped 2 bases and J dropped 11; count of bases not matched to a gene: 12.

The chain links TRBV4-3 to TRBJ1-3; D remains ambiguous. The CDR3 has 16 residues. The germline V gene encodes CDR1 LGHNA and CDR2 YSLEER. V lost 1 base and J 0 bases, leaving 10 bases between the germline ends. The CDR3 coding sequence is TGCGCCAGCAGCCAAGGATCGGTCAACTCTGGAAACACCATATATTTT. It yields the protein CASSQGSVNSGNTIYF.

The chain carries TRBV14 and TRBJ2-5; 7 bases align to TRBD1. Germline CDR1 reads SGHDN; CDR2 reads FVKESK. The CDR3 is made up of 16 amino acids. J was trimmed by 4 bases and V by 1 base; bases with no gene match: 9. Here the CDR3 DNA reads TGTGCCAGCAGCCAAGGACGCCGAGGGGGCTCAGAGACCCAGTACTTC. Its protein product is CASSQGRRGGSETQYF. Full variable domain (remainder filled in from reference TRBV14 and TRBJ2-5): EAGVTQFPSHSVIEKGQTVTLRCDPISGHDNLYWYRRVMGKEIKFLLHFVKESKQDESGMPNNRFLAERTGGTYSTLKVQPAELEDSGVYFCASSQGRRGGSETQYFGPGTRLLVL.

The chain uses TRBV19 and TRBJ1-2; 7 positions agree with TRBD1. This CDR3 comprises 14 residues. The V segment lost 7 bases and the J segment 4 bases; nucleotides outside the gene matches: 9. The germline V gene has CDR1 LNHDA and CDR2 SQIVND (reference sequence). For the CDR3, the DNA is TGTGCCAGTACCACTGACAGGGTGAGCTATGGCTACACCTTC. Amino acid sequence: CASTTDRVSYGYTF.

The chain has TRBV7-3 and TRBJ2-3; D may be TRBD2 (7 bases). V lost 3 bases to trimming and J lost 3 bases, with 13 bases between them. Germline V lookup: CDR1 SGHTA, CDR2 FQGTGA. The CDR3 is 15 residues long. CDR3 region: CASSLRGQETDTQYF. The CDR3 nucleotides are TGTGCCAGCAGCTTGCGGGGGCAAGAGACAGATACGCAGTATTTT. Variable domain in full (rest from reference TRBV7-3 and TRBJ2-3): GAGVSQTPSNKVTEKGKYVELRCDPISGHTALYWYRQSLGQGPEFLIYFQGTGAADDSGLPNDRFFAVRPEGSVSTLKIQRTERGDSAVYLCASSLRGQETDTQYFGPGTRLTVL.

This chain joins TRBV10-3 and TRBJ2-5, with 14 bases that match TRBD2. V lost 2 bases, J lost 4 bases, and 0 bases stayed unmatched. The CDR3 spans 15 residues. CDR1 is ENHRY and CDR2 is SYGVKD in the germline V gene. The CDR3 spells CAISEGTSGGETQYF. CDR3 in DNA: TGTGCCATCAGTGAGGGGACTAGCGGGGGAGAGACCCAGTACTTC.

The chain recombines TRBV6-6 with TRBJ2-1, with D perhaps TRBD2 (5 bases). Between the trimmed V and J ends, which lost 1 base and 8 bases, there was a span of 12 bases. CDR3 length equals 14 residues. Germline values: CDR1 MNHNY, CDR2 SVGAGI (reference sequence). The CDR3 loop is CASSYLASRDEQFF. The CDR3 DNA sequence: TGTGCCAGCAGTTACTTAGCGTCGAGGGATGAGCAGTTCTTC.

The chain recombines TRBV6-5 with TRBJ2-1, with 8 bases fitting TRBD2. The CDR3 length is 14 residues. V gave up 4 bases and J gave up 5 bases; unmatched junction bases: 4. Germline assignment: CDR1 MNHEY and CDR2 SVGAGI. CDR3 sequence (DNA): TGTGCCAGCAGTTCCCGGGGGGGAGACAATGAGCAGTTCTTC. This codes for CASSSRGGDNEQFF.

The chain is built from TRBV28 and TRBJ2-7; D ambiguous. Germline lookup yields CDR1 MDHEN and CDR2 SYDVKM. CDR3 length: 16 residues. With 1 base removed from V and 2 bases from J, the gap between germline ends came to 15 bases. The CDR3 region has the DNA TGTGCCAGCAGTTTATTCTCTGGCAGCTTCCCCTACGAGCAGTACTTC. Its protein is CASSLFSGSFPYEQYF.

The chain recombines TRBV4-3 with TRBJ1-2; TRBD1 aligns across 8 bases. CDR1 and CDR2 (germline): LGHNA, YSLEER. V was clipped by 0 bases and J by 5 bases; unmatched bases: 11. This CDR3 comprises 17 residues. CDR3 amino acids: CASSQDVFRGRNYGYTF. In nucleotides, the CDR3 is TGCGCCAGCAGCCAAGATGTTTTCAGGGGGCGAAATTATGGCTACACCTTC.

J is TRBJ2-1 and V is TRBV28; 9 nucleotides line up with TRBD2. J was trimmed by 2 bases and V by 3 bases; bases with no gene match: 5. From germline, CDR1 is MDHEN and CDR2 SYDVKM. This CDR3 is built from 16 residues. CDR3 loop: CASSFLSGRTYNEQFF. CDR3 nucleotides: TGTGCCAGCAGTTTCCTTAGCGGGAGAACCTACAATGAGCAGTTCTTC.

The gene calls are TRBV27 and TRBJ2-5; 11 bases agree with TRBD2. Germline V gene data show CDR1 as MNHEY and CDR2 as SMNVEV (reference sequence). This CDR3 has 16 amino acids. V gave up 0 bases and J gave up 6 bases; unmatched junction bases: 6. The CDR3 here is CASSLSSGGAHQTQYF. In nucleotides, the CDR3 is TGTGCCAGCAGTTTATCTAGCGGGGGGGCCCACCAGACCCAGTACTTC.

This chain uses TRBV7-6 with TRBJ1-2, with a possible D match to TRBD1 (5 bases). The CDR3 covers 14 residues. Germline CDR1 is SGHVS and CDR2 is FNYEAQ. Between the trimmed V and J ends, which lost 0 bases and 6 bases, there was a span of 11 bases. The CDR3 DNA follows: TGTGCCAGCAGCTTAGCGGCAGGGAGCCATGGCTACACCTTC. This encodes CASSLAAGSHGYTF.

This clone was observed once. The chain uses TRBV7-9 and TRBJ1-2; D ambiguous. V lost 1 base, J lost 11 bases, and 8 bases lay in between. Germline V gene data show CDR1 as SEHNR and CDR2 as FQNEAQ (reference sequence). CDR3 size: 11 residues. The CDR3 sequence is CASSLGRSYTF. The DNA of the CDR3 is TGTGCCAGCAGCTTAGGGCGGTCTTACACCTTC.

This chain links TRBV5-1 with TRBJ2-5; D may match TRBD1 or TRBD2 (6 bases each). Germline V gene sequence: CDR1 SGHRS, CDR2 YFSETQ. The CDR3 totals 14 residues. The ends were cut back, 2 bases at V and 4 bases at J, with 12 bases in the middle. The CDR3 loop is CASSFGGQAETQYF. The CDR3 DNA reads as TGCGCCAGCAGCTTTGGGGGGCAGGCAGAGACCCAGTACTTC. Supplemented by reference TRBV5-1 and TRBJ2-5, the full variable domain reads KAGVTQTPRYLIKTRGQQVTLSCSPISGHRSVSWYQQTPGQGLQFLFEYFSETQRNKGNFPGRFSGRQFSNSRSEMNVSTLELGDSALYLCASSFGGQAETQYFGPGTRLLVL.